This T cell receptor beta chain was profiled in a study of blood T cell repertoires in COVID-19. The trim removed 5 bases at V and 1 base at J, leaving 3 bases unmatched. There are 14 residues in the CDR3. Germline V gene data show CDR1 as SGHTA and CDR2 as FQGTGA. The repertoire was sequenced with immunoSEQ multiplex PCR; TCRdb's copy has only in-frame clones and lacks some. Here the sample spans about 94,000 clones, about four fifths being singletons. This chain links TRBV7-3 with TRBJ2-3, with TRBD2 matching 7 bases. Sample: peripheral blood. The sequence was obtained from a human donor in a cohort sampled during active COVID-19. In nucleotides, the CDR3 is TGTGCCAGCAGCCCCACTAGCGGCACAGATACGCAGTATTTT. This gives the protein CASSPTSGTDTQYF.